This T cell receptor (beta chain) was sequenced for a study of PD-1 blockade in classical Hodgkin lymphoma. Findings and limits, study-wide: Newly diagnosed patients and complete responders had comparable diversity at baseline. By C4D1, CD4+ diversity increased significantly, especially in complete responders.

Turning to this clone: Its antigen is unidentified. One junction end does not reproduce the germline sequence, and a read error may be involved.

Time point of the sample: cycle 4 day 1 (C4D1), after five to seven weeks of nivolumab. Each patient experienced a relapse that followed autologous stem cell transplantation, and brentuximab vedotin exposure varied. Germline V gene data show CDR1 as SGHNT and CDR2 as YENEEA. CDR3 size: 13 residues. The protocol was immunoSEQ multiplex PCR, while the TCRdb copy is restricted to in-frame clones and leaves out a portion. The table records more than 4,000 clones, 67% of them present only once. The chain carries TRBV11-3 and TRBJ1-1, with D perhaps matching TRBD1 (6 bases). This receptor was taken from a human donor with classical Hodgkin lymphoma. The input for sequencing was peripheral blood mononuclear cells (PBMCs), taken before the fourth cycle of nivolumab. CDR3 sequence (DNA): TGTGCCAGCAGCTTGGAAGGGGACACTGGAGCTTTCTTT. This gives the protein CASSLEGDTGAFF.